The 9 T cell receptor beta chains below were found in one sample sequenced in a study of OX40 agonist ivuxolimab in advanced cancers. The data were produced by immunoSEQ multiplex PCR, yet TCRdb's version contains in-frame clones alone and is incomplete. Of some 33,000 clones listed, roughly 76% are singletons. Sequenced here: CD4+ or CD8+ T cells sorted from blood, sampled in a trial of the OX40 agonist ivuxolimab. All receptors come from an adult with an advanced solid tumor such as melanoma, head and neck, liver or kidney cancer.

CDR3 amino acids: CATSRDRNRLKYNEQFF. The CDR3 coding sequence is TGTGCCACCAGCAGAGATCGCAACAGACTAAAATACAATGAGCAGTTCTTC. The chain joins TRBV15 to TRBJ2-1; possibly TRBD2 for D (5 bases). Germline values: CDR1 LNHNV, CDR2 YYDKDF (reference sequence). Trimming stripped 0 bases from V and 4 bases from J, with 16 bases between. The CDR3 is 17 residues long.

The chain carries TRBV4-1 and TRBJ1-3; 8 bases map to TRBD1. The CDR3 spans 18 residues. Trimming removed 8 bases from V and 4 bases from J; junction bases left unmatched: 19. Germline V CDR1 and CDR2: MGHRA, YSYEKL. CDR3 loop: CASCPSGTGDLGGNTIYF. Here the CDR3 DNA reads TGCGCCAGCTGTCCTTCCGGGACAGGTGATCTAGGAGGAAACACCATATATTTT.

The chain links TRBV27 to TRBJ1-6; TRBD1 aligns across 7 bases. Germline loops: CDR1 MNHEY, CDR2 SMNVEV (reference sequence). CDR3 length equals 16 residues. Unmatched junction bases numbered 8, after V lost 8 bases and J lost 1 base. CDR3: CASGLTGVSYNSPLHF. In nucleotides, the CDR3 is TGTGCCAGCGGTCTAACAGGGGTGTCCTATAATTCACCCCTCCACTTT.

The rearrangement joins TRBV7-9 to TRBJ1-2; D unresolved. Germline loops: CDR1 SEHNR, CDR2 FQNEAQ (reference sequence). V was clipped by 4 bases and J by 7 bases, with 7 bases between them. CDR3 length: 11 amino acids. CDR3 residues: CASSWAGGYTF. In nucleotides, the CDR3 is TGTGCCAGCAGCTGGGCGGGTGGCTACACCTTC.

This clone appeared once. The chain recombines TRBV27 with TRBJ2-1; TRBD2 agrees at 15 bases. The CDR3 covers 16 residues. The junction had 4 bases not matched to a gene; V was cut back by 4 bases and J by 6 bases. Germline lookup yields CDR1 MNHEY and CDR2 SMNVEV (reference sequence). In DNA, the CDR3 is TGTGCCAGCAGTTGGTGGACTAGCGGGGGGGCCAATGAGCAGTTCTTC. Its protein product is CASSWWTSGGANEQFF.

The rearrangement joins TRBV7-9 to TRBJ2-5; D gene uncertain. The J call is uncertain, as TRBJ2-7 better fits the DNA end. CDR3 length: 16 amino acids. From germline, CDR1 is SEHNR and CDR2 FQNEAQ (reference sequence). CDR3 in DNA: TGTGCCAGCAGCTTAGCCGGCGGTGCGTCCTCCTACGAGCAGTACTTC. It yields the protein CASSLAGGASSYEQYF.

The chain has TRBV6-5 and TRBJ2-3; D perhaps matches TRBD1 (5 bases). The CDR3 extends over 14 amino acids. The V and J ends lost 6 bases and 6 bases respectively, with 16 bases between them. Germline CDR1 and CDR2: MNHEY and SVGAGI. The CDR3 loop is CASSRDWPGDTQYF. CDR3 nucleotide sequence: TGTGCCAGCAGCAGGGATTGGCCCGGGGATACGCAGTATTTT.

The chain carries TRBV11-2 and TRBJ2-5, with 8 bases that match TRBD2. The CDR3 consists of 15 residues. With 0 bases clipped from V and 3 bases from J, the junction kept 3 bases outside the gene matches. Germline assignment: CDR1 SGHAT and CDR2 FQNNGV. CDR3 region: CASSLEGTSKETQYF. The CDR3 nucleotides read TGTGCCAGCAGCTTAGAGGGGACTAGTAAAGAGACCCAGTACTTC.

J is TRBJ2-2 and V is TRBV18, with D perhaps matching TRBD1 or TRBD2 (5 bases each). The germline gives CDR1 KGHSH, CDR2 LQKENI. Deletions cut 4 bases from V and 3 bases from J, with 18 bases between. The CDR3 is 17 amino acids. CDR3: CASSQLGGHDYTGELFF. The CDR3 coding sequence is TGTGCCAGCTCACAACTCGGAGGACACGATTACACCGGGGAGCTGTTTTTT.